This TCR beta chain was profiled in a study of response to subunit inactivated influenza vaccine. The CDR3 totals 16 residues. V trimming: 5 bases; J trimming: 4 bases; junction bases outside the gene matches: 10. CDR1 and CDR2 from the germline V gene are MNHEY and SVGEGT. This clonotype was seen a handful of times. No antigen is known for it. Study findings and constraints: There was a suggestion from the authors that each seasonal influenza vaccination recruits few new T cells.

MiXCR, run by TCRdb on the RT-PCR reads, gives a single entry per CDR3 protein. This sample has around 180,000 distinct CDR3 sequences, with 7.5% to 10% found just once. The chain recombines TRBV6-2 or TRBV6-3 with TRBJ2-1; 8 bases align to TRBD2. The sequence derives from a man aged 45-65 years who received an inactivated influenza vaccine. Sequences were derived from non-naive T cells sorted from PBMCs, sampled on the day of vaccination. For the CDR3, the DNA is TGTGCCAGCAGTCACCCTCCCGGGAGGGCTTACAATGAGCAGTTCTTC. Encoded protein: CASSHPPGRAYNEQFF.